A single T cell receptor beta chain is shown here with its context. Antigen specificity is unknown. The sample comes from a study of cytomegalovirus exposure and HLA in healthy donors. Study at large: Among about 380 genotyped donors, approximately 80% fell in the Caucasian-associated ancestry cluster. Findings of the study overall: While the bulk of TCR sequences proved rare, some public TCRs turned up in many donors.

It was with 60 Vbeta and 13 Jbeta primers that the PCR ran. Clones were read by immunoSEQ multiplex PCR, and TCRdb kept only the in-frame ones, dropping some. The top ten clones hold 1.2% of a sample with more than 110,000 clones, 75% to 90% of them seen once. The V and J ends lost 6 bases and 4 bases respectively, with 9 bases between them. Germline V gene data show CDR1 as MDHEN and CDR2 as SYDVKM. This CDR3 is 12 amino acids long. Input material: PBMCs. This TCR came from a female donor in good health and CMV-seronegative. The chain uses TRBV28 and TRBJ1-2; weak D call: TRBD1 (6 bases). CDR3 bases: TGTGCCAGCAGCTCGGACAGCTATGGCTACACCTTC. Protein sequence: CASSSDSYGYTF.